Only a few counts were recorded for the clone carrying this T cell receptor (beta chain). Trimming cost V 5 bases and J 3 bases, with 13 bases left between them. This CDR3 is 14 amino acids long. Germline assignment: CDR1 MNHNS and CDR2 SASEGT. This record comes from a study of cytotoxic CD8 clonotypes in ibrutinib-treated CLL. Overall study: IGHV unmutated 17 to 18; relapsed/refractory 11; treatment-naive roughly 14. Partial responders around 24, complete 2; roughly 12 progressed and 14 stayed in remission by median about 5.5 years. Response samples were taken after a median of 12 months on treatment, range 6 to 36.

Depth targeted 1 in 200,000 to 1 in 1 million T cells, averaging approximately 10x coverage per clonotype. Sequencing used immunoSEQ multiplex PCR; TCRdb keeps in-frame clones, though not all of them. The table records more than 85,000 clones, over 60% of them present only once. This receptor was obtained from a human donor with chronic lymphocytic leukemia. This chain joins TRBV6-1 and TRBJ2-5, with a weak D call TRBD2 (6 bases). Sequenced here: PBMCs, sampled after 24 months of ibrutinib treatment. As DNA, the CDR3 is TGTGCCAGCAGTCCAAATCGGGGGAAAGAGACCCAGTACTTC. It is translated as CASSPNRGKETQYF.